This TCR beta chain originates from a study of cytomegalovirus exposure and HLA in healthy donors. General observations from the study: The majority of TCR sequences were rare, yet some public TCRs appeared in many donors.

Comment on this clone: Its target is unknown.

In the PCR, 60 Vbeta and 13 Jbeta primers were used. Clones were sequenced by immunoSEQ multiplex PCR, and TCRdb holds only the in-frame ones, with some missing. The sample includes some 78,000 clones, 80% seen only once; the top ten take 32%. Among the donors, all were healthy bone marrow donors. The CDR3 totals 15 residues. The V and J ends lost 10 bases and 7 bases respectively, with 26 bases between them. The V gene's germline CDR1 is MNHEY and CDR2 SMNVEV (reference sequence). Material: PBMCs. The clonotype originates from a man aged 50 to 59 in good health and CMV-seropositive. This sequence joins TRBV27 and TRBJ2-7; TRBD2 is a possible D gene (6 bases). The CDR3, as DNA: TGTGCCACTAATCGGAGGGGCGGGGTTGTAGCGGAGCAGTACTTC. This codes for CATNRRGGVVAEQYF.